The 23 T cell receptor beta chains below come from one sample, sequenced in a study of CD8 T cells in Susac syndrome (dated 2019 in TCRdb). The library was built by means of the immunoSEQ multiplex PCR assay. RNA was extracted using the RNeasy kit, and roughly 0.5 to 1 microgram was reverse transcribed with random hexamers. TCRdb trimmed the raw reads at Q25, called clones with MiXCR and kept productive beta chains. Every entry covers one CDR3 protein and lists the most common genes and DNA from its rows. The sample table shows more than 70,000 distinct CDR3 sequences, and 90% to 95% are seen once. Of the sample, roughly 0.32% is held by the ten largest clones. The sequencing input was CD8+ T cells from PBMCs. Receptors were obtained from a human donor in good health.

This chain connects TRBV5-6 to TRBJ2-3; D possibly uses TRBD1 or TRBD2 (5 bases each). Trimming stripped 3 bases from V and 0 bases from J, with 11 bases between. Germline V CDR1 and CDR2: SGHDT, YYEEEE. The CDR3 is 15 residues long. The CDR3 here is CASSWGISSTDTQYF. The CDR3 bases are TGTGCCAGCAGCTGGGGGATCTCTAGCACAGATACGCAGTATTTT.

The V gene is TRBV9, the J gene TRBJ2-2; 9 bases align to TRBD2. Per the germline V gene, CDR1 is SGDLS and CDR2 is YYNGEE. The CDR3 consists of 16 residues. Trimming took 6 bases from V and 4 from J; bases not matched to a gene: 10. The CDR3 region is CASTSVAGDITGELFF. The CDR3 coding sequence is TGTGCCAGCACCTCCGTAGCGGGGGATATCACCGGGGAGCTGTTTTTT.

The rearrangement joins TRBV9 to TRBJ2-7, with D unclear. Trimming removed 4 bases from V and 5 bases from J, with 10 bases in between. The CDR3 spans 12 residues. CDR1 is SGDLS, CDR2 YYNGEE, per germline. CDR3 nucleotide sequence: TGTGCCAGCAGCATCAACCAGGACGAGCAGTACTTC. Translating it yields CASSINQDEQYF.

As DNA, the CDR3 is TGTGCCAGCAGCTTAACAGCGGGGGGGCCGGTTGAGCAGTTCTTC. This codes for CASSLTAGGPVEQFF. The gene calls are TRBV7-2 and TRBJ2-1; TRBD2 agrees at 10 bases. Germline assignment: CDR1 SGHTA and CDR2 FQGNSA. The length of the CDR3 is 15 residues. Germline trimming cut 2 bases from V and 9 bases from J; bases unmatched to any gene: 7.

The chain joins TRBV19 to TRBJ2-7; D ambiguous. Per germline, CDR1 LNHDA and CDR2 SQIVND (reference sequence). CDR3 length: 14 amino acids. The V end lost 3 bases, the J end lost 6 bases, and 15 bases lay between the germline ends. CDR3 in amino acids: CASSIAVSPGEQYF. CDR3 nucleotides: TGTGCCAGTAGTATCGCGGTATCCCCGGGCGAGCAGTACTTC.

The gene calls are TRBV20-1 and TRBJ2-2, with TRBD2 matching over 12 bases. V gave up 2 bases and J gave up 2 bases; unmatched junction bases: 6. Germline V gene data show CDR1 as DFQATT and CDR2 as SNEGSKA (reference sequence). The CDR3 totals 17 residues. CDR3 sequence: CSARKLAGGRNTGELFF. The CDR3 region has the DNA TGCAGTGCTAGAAAACTAGCGGGGGGAAGAAACACCGGGGAGCTGTTTTTT.

The chain is built from TRBV3-1 and TRBJ2-7; D not certain. Trimming pared 1 base from V and 2 bases from J, leaving 9 bases between. The CDR3 covers 14 residues. Germline-derived CDR1 and CDR2 are LGHDT and YNNKEL (reference sequence). CDR3 protein: CASSQGAETYEQYF. CDR3 in DNA: TGTGCCAGCAGCCAAGGGGCGGAAACCTACGAGCAGTACTTC.

J is TRBJ2-7 and V is TRBV3-1; 10 bases agree with TRBD2. The germline gives CDR1 LGHDT, CDR2 YNNKEL (reference sequence). The CDR3 has 16 residues. The trim removed 5 bases at V and 0 bases at J, leaving 7 bases unmatched. The CDR3 region has the DNA TGTGCCAGCAGCTTAGGACTAGCGGCGTTCTCCTACGAGCAGTACTTC. It is translated as CASSLGLAAFSYEQYF.

This chain connects TRBV4-1 to TRBJ2-2; D not certain. Per germline, CDR1 MGHRA and CDR2 YSYEKL. This CDR3 is built from 15 residues. Between the trimmed V and J ends, which lost 0 bases and 1 base, there was a span of 6 bases. The CDR3 DNA reads TGCGCCAGCAGCCAAGAAGAGTGGAACACCGGGGAGCTGTTTTTT. Encoded protein: CASSQEEWNTGELFF.

The chain couples TRBV7-3 to TRBJ2-7, with a tentative D call TRBD2 (6 bases). The CDR3 runs 13 residues. Trimming removed 4 bases from V and 5 bases from J, with 12 bases in between. Germline V gene sequence: CDR1 SGHTA, CDR2 FQGTGA. Written as DNA, the CDR3 is TGTGCCAGCAGCTCATTACCGGGGGACGAGCAGTACTTC. It specifies CASSSLPGDEQYF.

The V call is TRBV27, the J call TRBJ1-6; unclear D gene. Germline loops: CDR1 MNHEY, CDR2 SMNVEV (reference sequence). V shed 10 bases and J shed 7 bases, with 23 bases lying between them. The CDR3 runs to 16 residues. DNA of the CDR3: TGTGCCACCACAAGACTCCTCACAAGTCCAAATTCACCCCTCCACTTT. Residues: CATTRLLTSPNSPLHF.

The rearrangement joins TRBV6-1 to TRBJ1-2; tentatively, D is TRBD1 (5 bases). Trimming took 11 bases from V and 5 from J, leaving 12 bases between them. The CDR3 covers 11 residues. Germline CDR1 reads MNHNS; CDR2 reads SASEGT. CDR3 loop: CALGGNYGYTF. CDR3 DNA: TGTGCCTTGGGGGGGAATTATGGCTACACCTTC.

The chain has TRBV29-1 and TRBJ2-1; TRBD1 matches 7 bases. Trimming took 7 bases from V and 4 from J; bases not matched to a gene: 16. The CDR3 is made up of 16 amino acids. From germline, CDR1 is SQVTM and CDR2 ANQGSEA. CDR3 loop: CSGTGAATQGYNEQFF. The DNA of the CDR3 is TGCAGCGGCACAGGGGCCGCGACCCAGGGGTACAATGAGCAGTTCTTC.

The chain joins TRBV2 to TRBJ2-7; D is ambiguous. CDR3 length equals 13 residues. In germline, CDR1 is SNHLY, CDR2 FYNNEI. The V and J ends lost 3 bases and 6 bases respectively, with 12 bases between them. For the CDR3, the DNA is TGTGCCAGCAGTGAGCTAAGGGAACGCGAGCAGTACTTC. Residues: CASSELREREQYF.

V and J are TRBV5-8 and TRBJ1-2; D is unclear. V dropped 7 bases and J dropped 4 bases, with 11 bases sitting between them. The CDR3 length is 12 residues. From germline, CDR1 is SGHTS and CDR2 YDEGEE. This CDR3 reads CASGIRPYGYTF. CDR3 nucleotide sequence: TGTGCCAGCGGAATCAGGCCCTATGGCTACACCTTC.

The chain recombines TRBV20-1 with TRBJ2-5, with TRBD1 matching 8 bases. The CDR3 is 14 residues long. Germline values: CDR1 DFQATT, CDR2 SNEGSKA (reference sequence). Trimming cost V 5 bases and J 0 bases; bases outside gene matches: 5. The CDR3 DNA reads as TGCAGTGCTCGAACAGGGGGTAACCAAGAGACCCAGTACTTC. As protein: CSARTGGNQETQYF.

This clonotype appeared a few times. The chain carries TRBV7-9 and TRBJ2-7; TRBD1 matches 8 bases. The CDR3 contains 12 residues. The germline CDR1 and CDR2 sequences are SEHNR and FQNEAQ (reference sequence). V shed 5 bases and J 6 bases; nucleotides not matched to a gene: 3. The CDR3 sequence: CASSPDRGEQYF. The CDR3 DNA is TGTGCCAGCAGCCCCGACAGGGGCGAGCAGTACTTC.

V is TRBV4-1 and J is TRBJ2-7, with D perhaps assigned TRBD1 or TRBD2 (5 bases each). Between the trimmed V and J ends, which lost 3 bases and 2 bases, there was a span of 14 bases. Looked up from germline, CDR1 is MGHRA and CDR2 is YSYEKL. CDR3 length: 15 residues. As DNA, the CDR3 is TGCGCCAGCAGCCATAACGAGAGGGGACCCTACGAGCAGTACTTC. Protein: CASSHNERGPYEQYF.

This chain joins TRBV10-3 and TRBJ2-5; 10 bases agree with TRBD2. With 3 bases clipped from V and 5 bases from J, the junction kept 6 bases outside the gene matches. The CDR3 has 15 residues. Germline values: CDR1 ENHRY, CDR2 SYGVKD. The chain's CDR3 is CAISEGLAVGETQYF. Here the CDR3 DNA reads TGTGCCATCAGTGAAGGACTAGCGGTGGGGGAGACCCAGTACTTC.

The V call is TRBV6-5, the J call TRBJ2-1; 9 nucleotides match TRBD2. Germline lookup yields CDR1 MNHEY and CDR2 SVGAGI. The CDR3 length is 16 residues. The V gene end was trimmed by 2 bases and the J gene end by 5 bases; junction bases not matched to a gene: 7. CDR3 nucleotide sequence: TGTGCCAGCAGTTACGCGATGTTAGCGGGGGACAATGAGCAGTTCTTC. Its protein is CASSYAMLAGDNEQFF.

This clonotype showed up just once. The chain is built from TRBV5-4 and TRBJ1-1, with 7 bases identical to TRBD1. Germline V CDR1 and CDR2: SGHNT, YYREEE (reference sequence). CDR3 length: 14 amino acids. The ends lost 4 bases at V and 1 base at J; junction bases unmatched: 4. CDR3 sequence: CASSPGGENTEAFF. CDR3 coding DNA: TGTGCCAGCAGCCCAGGGGGAGAGAACACTGAAGCTTTCTTT.

This clonotype appeared once. The genes are TRBV4-2 and TRBJ2-1; 8 nucleotides agree with TRBD2. CDR3 length equals 16 residues. The V gene's germline CDR1 is LGHNA and CDR2 YNFKEQ. V shed 0 bases and J 2 bases; nucleotides not matched to a gene: 3. CDR3 sequence (DNA): TGTGCCAGCAGCCAAGACCGGGGGGGCGCCTACAATGAGCAGTTCTTC. It translates to CASSQDRGGAYNEQFF.

The V and J genes are TRBV2 and TRBJ2-1; 7 positions match TRBD1. Germline V lookup: CDR1 SNHLY, CDR2 FYNNEI. The junction had 6 bases not matched to a gene; V was cut back by 10 bases and J by 3 bases. The CDR3 runs 13 residues. CDR3 coding DNA: TGTGCCACAACAGGGGTGGACTACAATGAGCAGTTCTTC. Protein: CATTGVDYNEQFF. The full variable domain, completed using reference TRBV2 and TRBJ2-1, is EPEVTQTPSHQVTQMGQEVILRCVPISNHLYFYWYRQILGQKVEFLVSFYNNEISEKSEIFDDQFSVERPDGSNFTLKIRSTKLEDSAMYFCATTGVDYNEQFFGPGTRLTVL.